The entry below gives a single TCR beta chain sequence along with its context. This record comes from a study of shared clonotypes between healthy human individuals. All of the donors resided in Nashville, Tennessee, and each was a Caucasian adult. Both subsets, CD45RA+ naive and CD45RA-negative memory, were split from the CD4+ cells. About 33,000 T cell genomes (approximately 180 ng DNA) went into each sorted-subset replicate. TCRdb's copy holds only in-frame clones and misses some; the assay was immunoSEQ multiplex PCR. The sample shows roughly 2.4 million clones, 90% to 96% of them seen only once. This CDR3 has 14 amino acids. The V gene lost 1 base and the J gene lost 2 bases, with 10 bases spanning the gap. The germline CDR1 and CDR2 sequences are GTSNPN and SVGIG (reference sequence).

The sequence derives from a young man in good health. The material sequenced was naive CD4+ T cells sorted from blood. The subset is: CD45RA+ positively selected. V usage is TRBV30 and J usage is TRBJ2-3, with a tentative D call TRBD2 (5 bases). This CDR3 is CAWSGGIHTDTQYF. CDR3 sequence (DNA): TGTGCCTGGAGTGGAGGGATTCACACAGATACGCAGTATTTT.